This T cell receptor (beta chain) is drawn from a study of Ad26.COV2.S vaccination and SARS-CoV-2 variants. Study-wide background: Ad26.COV2.S was injected intramuscularly once or twice, 56 days apart.

V lost 2 bases and J 4 bases, leaving 6 bases between the germline ends. CDR1 MNHEY and CDR2 SMNVEV come from the germline V gene (reference sequence). The CDR3 runs 13 residues. The study's findings and limits: Spike-specific responses of CD8+ and CD4+ T cells were reported to display substantial breadth after vaccination. The TCR breadth and depth analyses may have understated or missed part of the total T cell responses.

For this clone: No antigen is known for it. The sample contains more than one DNA sequence encoding this CDR3.

Documented treatment: roughly 20 received Ad26.COV2.S at low or high dose, single or two shots; 5 received placebo; per-sample allocation not given. Day 63 following the first vaccine or placebo injection was when the samples were taken. This person who donated was an adult of 18-55 years in Boston. Sequencing used immunoSEQ multiplex PCR; TCRdb keeps in-frame clones, though not all of them. This table holds roughly 400,000 clones, 92% found once. This receptor was taken from a person between 18 and 65 years old who received the Ad26.COV2.S COVID-19 vaccine or a placebo. The chain employs TRBV27 and TRBJ1-5, with D unresolved. Here the sequenced sample was peripheral blood, taken in a trial of Ad26.COV2.S vaccine versus placebo. As DNA, the CDR3 is TGTGCCAGCAGTTTAGCGGGTAATCAGCCCCAGCATTTT. This encodes CASSLAGNQPQHF.